This TCR beta chain was sequenced for a study of shared clonotypes between healthy human individuals. Investigators spread the genomic DNA of each subset evenly over several immunoSEQ plates. The protocol was immunoSEQ multiplex PCR, while the TCRdb copy is restricted to in-frame clones and leaves out a portion. This sample has roughly 700,000 clones; under 80% occur once, and the top ten carry 1.5% to 2%. The CDR3 loop spans 18 amino acids. Germline V gives CDR1 SEHNR, CDR2 FQNEAQ (reference sequence). Trimming removed 1 base at V and 9 bases at J, with 24 bases between. This sequence joins TRBV7-9 and TRBJ2-2; perhaps TRBD1 as D (5 bases). Sequenced sample: memory CD4+ T cells sorted from blood. Subset of the sample: CD45RA-negative fraction. This sequence was found in a woman younger than 45 in good health. The CDR3 here is CASSLGVRQRGTKRELFF. Here the CDR3 DNA reads TGTGCCAGCAGCTTAGGGGTTAGACAGAGAGGAACGAAGCGGGAGCTGTTTTTT.